The rows below give T cell receptor beta chains drawn from one sample of a study of T cell responses to AZD1222 COVID-19 vaccine. TCRdb keeps only in-frame clones here, not all; method: immunoSEQ multiplex PCR. This sample has more than 85,000 clones, with around 90% found just once. Sequencing used peripheral blood, obtained on day 0 of AZD1222 vaccination. Receptors originate from an adult in good health. CDR3s include the opening cysteine and the closing phenylalanine or tryptophan. The order of the fields is J gene, clone size, V gene, D gene, CDR3 protein, CDR3 DNA. The D gene is left open where the match is weak. Some rows have no size entry. The others give once, few or many, or a class for an expanded clone.

>TRBJ2-3|.|TRBV7-6|TRBD2
CASRTSFSTTQYF
TGTGCCAGCAGGACTAGCTTTTCGACTACGCAGTATTTT
>TRBJ2-1|.|TRBV7-9|TRBD2
CASSSPTSGRAVVNEQFF
TGTGCCAGCAGCTCACCGACTAGCGGGAGGGCCGTGGTCAATGAGCAGTTCTTC
>TRBJ1-1|.|TRBV10-3|.
CAISPKGQNTEAFF
TGTGCCATCAGCCCTAAGGGACAGAACACTGAAGCTTTCTTT
>TRBJ2-2|.|TRBV13|TRBD2
CASREGPTGELFF
TGTGCCAGCCGGGAGGGCCCCACCGGGGAGCTGTTTTTT
>TRBJ1-2|once|TRBV7-2|TRBD1
CASSLVPGTGSGYTF
TGTGCCAGCAGCTTAGTCCCCGGGACAGGGAGCGGCTACACCTTC
>TRBJ2-4|once|TRBV4-2|.
CASSPYAGGQGGIQYF
TGTGCCAGCAGCCCGTACGCCGGTGGACAAGGGGGCATTCAGTACTTC
>TRBJ2-5|.|TRBV11-2|TRBD2
CASSLLPSGAQETQYF
TGTGCCAGCAGCTTATTACCTAGCGGGGCGCAAGAGACCCAGTACTTC
>TRBJ1-1|.|TRBV29-1|TRBD1
CSGNRGPNTEAFF
TGCAGCGGTAACAGGGGGCCGAACACTGAAGCTTTCTTT
>TRBJ2-7|few|TRBV20-1|.
CSARAGYEQYF
TGCAGTGCTAGAGCAGGGTACGAGCAGTACTTC
>TRBJ1-4|.|TRBV7-2|TRBD1
CASSDSRGLAEKLFF
TGTGCCAGCAGTGACTCCAGGGGGCTGGCTGAAAAACTGTTTTTT
>TRBJ2-7|.|TRBV30|.
CAWSRGQSLEQYF
TGTGCCTGGAGTCGGGGTCAATCTCTCGAGCAGTACTTC
>TRBJ1-2|.|TRBV28|.
CASTIDSTNYGYTF
TGTGCCAGCACCATCGACAGCACTAACTATGGCTACACCTTC
>TRBJ2-7|.|TRBV27|.
CASSFWGQNEQYF
TGTGCCAGCAGTTTTTGGGGACAAAACGAGCAGTACTTC
>TRBJ2-1|.|TRBV7-2|.
CASSSEVGYNEQFF
TGTGCCAGCAGCTCCGAGGTCGGGTACAATGAGCAGTTCTTC
>TRBJ1-2|.|TRBV6-4|TRBD1
CASSDSSGGHYGYTF
TGTGCCAGCAGTGACTCGTCAGGGGGCCACTATGGCTACACCTTC
>TRBJ2-5|.|TRBV15|TRBD1
CATSRDGIHRGETQYF
TGTGCCACCAGCAGAGATGGCATCCACAGGGGAGAGACCCAGTACTTC
>TRBJ2-7|.|TRBV6-1|.
CASSEAGDEQYF
TGTGCCAGCAGTGAAGCTGGCGACGAGCAGTACTTC
>TRBJ1-1|.|TRBV28|.
CASSFGGGLNTEAFF
TGTGCCAGCAGTTTTGGTGGGGGTTTGAACACTGAAGCTTTCTTT
>TRBJ1-4|.|TRBV4-3|TRBD1
CASSQVRGQGTNEKLFF
TGCGCCAGCAGCCAAGTCCGGGGACAGGGAACTAATGAAAAACTGTTTTTT
>TRBJ2-2|.|TRBV7-8|TRBD2
CASSRSGNTGELFF
TGTGCCAGCAGCCGTAGCGGGAATACCGGGGAGCTGTTTTTT
>TRBJ1-2|.|TRBV5-1|.
CASSEDSLNYGYTF
TGCGCCAGCAGCGAGGACAGCCTTAACTATGGCTACACCTTC
>TRBJ2-5|once|TRBV2|TRBD2
CASSRLAGEQETQYF
TGTGCCAGCAGCCGACTAGCGGGGGAGCAAGAGACCCAGTACTTC
>TRBJ2-3|.|TRBV3-1/TRBV3-2|TRBD2
CASSQRGGTDTQYF
TGTGCCAGCAGCCAGCGGGGGGGCACAGATACGCAGTATTTT
>TRBJ2-5|few|TRBV10-1|.
CASRATLRTEETQYF
TGCGCCAGCAGAGCTACCCTCCGGACTGAAGAGACCCAGTACTTC
>TRBJ2-1|.|TRBV24-1|.
CATSDRSEQFF
TGTGCCACCAGTGACAGGAGTGAGCAGTTCTTC
>TRBJ2-2|.|TRBV6-2/TRBV6-3|.
CASSYAPTGWTGELFF
TGTGCCAGCAGTTACGCGCCGACAGGCTGGACCGGGGAGCTGTTTTTT
>TRBJ1-2|few|TRBV28|.
CASSWDNLGGYTF
TGTGCCAGCAGTTGGGACAATCTGGGGGGCTACACCTTC
>TRBJ2-5|.|TRBV20-1|.
CSARDGGTQYF
TGCAGTGCTAGAGATGGGGGGACCCAGTACTTC
>TRBJ2-5|.|TRBV5-1|TRBD2
CASRDKRGAGETQYF
TGCGCCAGCAGGGACAAGCGGGGGGCCGGGGAGACCCAGTACTTC
>TRBJ2-1|.|TRBV24-1|TRBD1
CATSDPYDRAYNEQFF
TGTGCCACCAGTGATCCCTACGACAGGGCCTACAATGAGCAGTTCTTC
>TRBJ2-1|.|TRBV7-2|.
CASSLAGLTIEQFF
TGTGCCAGCAGCTTAGCGGGGCTGACAATAGAGCAGTTCTTC
>TRBJ2-1|.|TRBV10-2|TRBD2
CASSDPSGRTYNEQFF
TGCGCCAGCAGCGACCCGAGCGGGAGAACCTACAATGAGCAGTTCTTC
>TRBJ2-1|.|TRBV10-3|.
CAISESSYNEQFF
TGTGCCATCAGCGAGAGCTCCTACAATGAGCAGTTCTTC
>TRBJ2-7|few|TRBV5-1|.
CASSLENEQYF
TGCGCCAGCAGCTTGGAGAACGAGCAGTACTTC
>TRBJ1-2|.|TRBV5-1|.
CASTTDGETDYGYTF
TGCGCCAGTACAACCGACGGGGAAACGGACTATGGCTACACCTTC
>TRBJ1-6|.|TRBV27|TRBD1
CASRQWDRFYNSPLHF
TGTGCCAGCAGGCAATGGGACAGGTTCTATAATTCACCCCTCCACTTT
>TRBJ1-6|.|TRBV28|TRBD1
CAGGQGSSPLHF
TGTGCCGGGGGACAGGGTAGTTCACCCCTCCACTTT
>TRBJ1-1|once|TRBV9|TRBD1
CASSVGEGAFTEAFF
TGTGCCAGCAGCGTAGGGGAGGGGGCGTTTACTGAAGCTTTCTTT
>TRBJ2-3|.|TRBV28|TRBD2
CASSLSASGGTDTQYF
TGTGCCAGCAGTTTATCCGCTAGCGGGGGCACAGATACGCAGTATTTT
>TRBJ2-3|.|TRBV2|.
CASSERPPSTDTQYF
TGTGCCAGCAGTGAACGCCCCCCTAGCACAGATACGCAGTATTTT
>TRBJ2-3|once|TRBV3-1/TRBV3-2|.
CASSQYNPDTQYF
TGTGCCAGCAGCCAATACAACCCAGATACGCAGTATTTT
>TRBJ1-2|.|TRBV9|.
CASSVDPGAGGYGYTF
TGTGCCAGCAGCGTAGACCCCGGGGCGGGCGGGTATGGCTACACCTTC
>TRBJ2-3|.|TRBV24-1|.
CATSDFVDSTDTQYF
TGTGCCACCAGTGATTTCGTGGACAGCACAGATACGCAGTATTTT